This entry features one T cell receptor beta chain sequence. Amplification targeted TCR beta CDR3 regions from RNA transcripts. Initially, a first-round RT-PCR of the TCR CDR3 employed the HTBI primer set. TCRdb processed the multiplex PCR reads anew with MiXCR; each CDR3 protein has one entry. The data show about 520,000 distinct CDR3 sequences, with around a quarter seen just once and about 11% held by the top ten. This sample is drawn from a study of T cells in Graves' hyperthyroidism and ophthalmopathy. Diagnosis relied on clinical symptoms, serum thyroxine and TRAb, thyroid ultrasound and orbital computed tomography. This receptor was taken from a woman aged 25-40 years with Graves' ophthalmopathy. Sequencing used blood.

The CDR3 loop is CSASGTSGAYEQYF. The CDR3 nucleotides are TGCAGTGCTAGCGGGACTAGCGGAGCCTACGAGCAGTACTTC. This sequence joins TRBV20-1 and TRBJ2-7; 11 nucleotides agree with TRBD2. The CDR3 loop spans 14 amino acids. Trimming at V came to 3 bases and at J to 2 bases, leaving 3 bases not matched to a gene. Per germline, CDR1 DFQATT and CDR2 SNEGSKA (reference sequence).